The present entry profiles one TCR beta chain with its context. Its antigen is unknown. No base quality information exists; no much larger clone differs at one position. This entry is derived from a study of cytomegalovirus exposure and HLA in healthy donors (dated by TCRdb to about 2017). For the study in its entirety: According to an earlier analysis of 587 of the donors, about 179 million T cells yielded 120 million or so unique TCR beta sequences and less than 300 Gb of sequence data. An early release covering roughly 580 HLA-typed donors comprised 250 to 350 gigabases of sequencing data and around 85 million unique TCR sequences. The genetic ancestry cluster associated with self-reported Caucasian donors included 81% of the approximately 410 genotyped donors. The study was designed to test whether signatures of past pathogen exposure could be identified by cataloging public T cell receptors. The study profiled the T cell repertoires of under 700 subjects by immunosequencing and related them to cytomegalovirus serostatus. A separate validation cohort of approximately 130 different subjects was used in addition to the roughly 670-subject first cohort. The study combined high-throughput TCR immunosequencing, statistical association of individual TCRs with disease status, and machine learning to predict cytomegalovirus infection status. To study patterns of TCR occurrence, a later analysis re-analyzed previously published TCR beta repertoires from 500 to 850 donors and added high-resolution HLA genotyping. In the later analysis, no new phenotypic data were used to find candidate immune exposures; instead, reliance was placed on TCR beta sequences and their occurrence across donors. An earlier analysis of 587 of the donors used high-throughput TCR beta sequencing to judge whether each TCR beta V gene segment behaved as functional or pseudogenic. Donor age, sex, ethnicity and CMV serostatus were collected together with the repertoire data. Genome-wide SNP genotypes for about 65% of the roughly 700 donors were used in a later genetic analysis, which treated that subset as a discovery cohort. All discovery cohort repertoires had been generated using a single sequencing platform. HLA typing included class I and class II loci at four-digit resolution. Typing coverage varied by locus: roughly 629-630 donors for A, B, C, DRB1 and DQB1; roughly 500 for DQA1; more than 600 for DPA1; roughly 450 for DPB1. Roughly five DR-DQ haplotypes were handled as single units for association and clustering because linkage in the cohort was strong. On average, roughly 200,000 unique TCR beta nucleotide sequences were sequenced per donor among 398 genotyped donors of the cohort, with around 19% of those sequences being non-productive. Results and caveats for the whole study, not just this receptor: A further reported finding was that TCR beta sequences accurately predicted the HLA-A and HLA-B alleles for most subjects in the first cohort. Strong co-occurrence of HLA alleles, especially DR and DQ, made assigning TCR associations to individual alleles difficult. The authors suggested that the approach could potentially be extended to other disease states and immunological phenotypes. This cohort had only TCR beta chains sequenced, and the lack of alpha or paired-chain data limited which features could be detected. In a later analysis, 16,951 TCR beta sequences were associated with specific HLA alleles at a false discovery rate of 0.05. Because HLA typing was missing for some donors at each locus, association tests included only the typed subset. A group of highly shared sequence variants was considered likely to be a technical artifact of the sequencing pipeline. A few of the identified cytomegalovirus-associated TCR beta chains were confirmed in vitro to be specific for cytomegalovirus antigens. Across donors, most TCR sequences were observed very rarely, whereas some public TCRs were present in many individuals. Linkage disequilibrium might explain the correlated functional status among segregating V segments, but an unknown experimental factor could not be excluded. In an earlier analysis of under 600 of the donors, most TCR beta V segments were observed in productive rearrangements about 87% or about 30% of the time, broadly matching IMGT annotations. In the study, around 160 TCR beta chains were listed as associated with cytomegalovirus. Because counts were too low, 15 or so rarely observed V segments, including chromosome 9 orphons, were excluded from the earlier analysis of fewer than 650 of the donors. CMV serostatus was the only immune exposure information available for the cohort. Presence/absence analyses assumed roughly uniform sequencing depth across donors, an assumption that may not hold. In a later analysis, the rate of TCR association differed among HLA loci, with DRB1 alleles having the most associated TCRs and HLA-C alleles having the fewest. A later genetic analysis associated a missense DCLRE1C variant with V-gene and J-gene trimming of TCR beta chains, and an independent cohort replicated the association. Compared with equally common non-associated chains, HLA-associated TCR beta chains in a later analysis were more clonally expanded and had lower generation probabilities. Compared with the roughly 600-donor mean, donors in an Asian-associated ancestry cluster had fewer N-insertions in productive TCRs, according to a later genetic analysis. In a later analysis, most CMV-associated TCR beta chains were found to appear HLA-restricted, with HLA associations seemingly driven largely by CMV exposure. A later analysis reported that several top co-occurrence clusters appeared linked to parvovirus B19, influenza, CMV and Epstein-Barr virus. In both the original and validation cohorts, the classifier was reported to diagnose cytomegalovirus status with high specificity and sensitivity.

Libraries were constructed by the immunoSEQ multiplex PCR assay. For the multiplex PCR, a mixture combining 60 forward primers for TCR Vbeta segments and 13 reverse primers for TCR Jbeta segments was used. Amplification of the CDR3 region of rearranged TCR beta genes was performed with a multiplex PCR assay on genomic DNA. The amplified TCR beta libraries were sequenced on the Illumina HiSeq System as 87-base-pair reads. As for how the authors treated the data: A later analysis counted approximately 84 million unique TCR beta chains across the 666 repertoires, and around 12 million of these chains were shared by at least two donors. A nearest-neighbor algorithm error-corrected the raw reads and collapsed the reads into unique sequences, merging closely related sequences to remove PCR and sequencing errors. V, D and J gene segments were assigned by aligning CDR3 sequences to IMGT reference sequences. For a sequence to be retained, at least a six-nucleotide match to both a V gene segment and a J gene segment was required. A rearrangement counted as productive if the CDR3 had no stop codons and remained in frame with V and J, and every other rearrangement counted as non-productive. Following IMGT convention, CDR3 was defined as the stretch from the second conserved V-encoded cysteine up to the conserved J-encoded phenylalanine. In an earlier analysis of 587 of the donors, sequences lacking an unambiguous match to a single V gene segment were excluded. An earlier analysis of about 600 of the donors called V segments functional above 56.7% productive rearrangements and segregating when the between-donor standard deviation exceeded 5%. A statistical classification framework was developed to diagnose cytomegalovirus status using the catalog of TCR beta chain sequences. In a later analysis, V and J genes were assigned by comparing TCR nucleotide sequences against IMGT/GENE-DB human TR gene sequences. A later analysis assigned CDR3 sequences and most-parsimonious VDJ recombination scenarios with the TCRdist pipeline. In a later analysis, each TCR beta chain was defined by its CDR3 amino acid sequence together with its V-gene family, and reads without a unique V-gene family were excluded. As a way to deal with suspected cross-contamination and a sequencing artifact, a later analysis dropped under 600 nucleotide sequences that were highly shared and had low generation probability. For each public chain, a later analysis derived a clonal expansion index from normalized ranks of inferred template counts within each repertoire. In a later analysis, generation probabilities were computed using a VDJ recombination model fitted to out-of-frame rearrangements, and the results were checked against IGoR. Hypergeometric tests were used in a later analysis to score TCR-TCR, TCR-HLA and TCR-CMV co-occurrence, with a repertoire-size bias correction applied to the TCR pairs. To estimate false discovery rates, a later analysis permuted the HLA or CMV assignments 20 times. In a later analysis, co-occurring TCRs were grouped with DBSCAN, and TCRdist sequence similarity was added when clustering was performed within HLA-allele-positive subsets. Repertoires with fewer than 30,000 or more than 120,000 public chains were left out of co-occurrence clustering, as were about 5 repertoires with anomalous nucleotide sharing. In its TCRdb copy, this immuneACCESS table keeps in-frame sequences only and misses some clones. Where compared with another copy, unresolved V genes explain less than half of these, and the others have no known cause. V and J calls and clone size come straight from that table; D and trimming were deduced from the DNA. The sample table shows about 89,000 clones, and 85% are seen once. The leading ten clones occupy 6.5% to 8.5% of the sample.

The cohort consisted of some 730 healthy bone marrow donors. All cohort members were sampled while nominally healthy, although unrecorded immune exposures were likely present. The donor was CMV seropositive and was included in the group of 289 seropositive cohort members. A peripheral blood sample was collected from each donor, and TCR beta sequencing was performed on peripheral blood mononuclear cells. The Qiagen DNeasy Blood Extraction Kit was used to extract genomic DNA from the blood cell samples. The specimen sequenced was PBMCs. This clonotype was sampled from a man aged 40-49 years in good health and CMV-seropositive.

CDR3 region: CASSPGGWGNIQYF. At the DNA level, the sequence is TGTGCCAGCAGCCCGGGGGGGTGGGGGAACATTCAGTACTTC. The chain is encoded by TRBV9 joined to TRBJ2-4; 8 middle bases align to TRBD2. From its cysteine to its phenylalanine, the CDR3 spans 14 amino acids. The DNA shown is the 42-base CDR3, in frame from base 1. The germline V gene gives CDR1 as SGDLS and CDR2 as YYNGEE. Trimming removed 4 bases from V and 7 bases from J; the gene matches leave 7 bases unexplained. Reference TRBV9 and TRBJ2-4 genes cover what lies past the CDR3, so the full variable domain is DSGVTQTPKHLITATGQRVTLRCSPRSGDLSVYWYQQSLDQGLQFLIQYYNGEERAKGNILERFSAQQFPDLHSELNLSSLELGDSALYFCASSPGGWGNIQYFGAGTRLSVL.